This T cell receptor (beta chain) came from a study of T-cell reconstitution after alpha-beta-depleted transplantation in children (TCRdb year 2016). Study-wide context: T-cell immune reconstitution after TCRalphabeta/CD19-depleted allogeneic hematopoietic cell transplantation in children was quantitatively tracked in the study by means of TCR repertoire profiling. The study at large found these results: Hyperexpanded clone frequencies declined over subsequent months; after one year, T-cell counts and TCRbeta diversity were mostly attributed to newly produced T cells. About two months after transplant, the apparently early recovery of alphabetaT-cell counts reportedly depended on just several hundred clones that had expanded rapidly and came from non-depleted graft cells. The high TCRbeta diversity at day 60 in some patients was ascribed to recipient T cells and intrathymic progenitors that had survived conditioning.

This clonotype was counted between two and nine times. It has no known antigen specificity. One base away there is no much larger clone; base qualities are not given. Receptors were amplified or captured by PCR. Sequencing relied on an Illumina HiSeq 2500. TCR libraries were prepared with molecular barcoding, using unique molecular identifiers to normalize TCRbeta repertoire quantification. TCRdb trimmed public reads at Q25 via fastp, called clones via MiXCR and kept in-frame beta chains. Each CDR3 protein gets just one entry, which takes the most common genes and DNA from the rows behind it. A total of approximately 980,000 distinct CDR3 sequences appear in this sample, 25% to 35% of them only once. 28% of the sample is held by the ten biggest clonotypes. V lost 1 base and J lost 8 bases; the stretch between them is 24 bases long. CDR1 and CDR2, looked up from the germline V gene (reference sequence), are SGHAT and FQDESV. The CDR3, cysteine through phenylalanine, is 18 amino acids long. The CDR3 DNA has 54 bases and is translated from base 1.

The treatment or condition label, as the study defines it: allogeneic hematopoietic cell transplantation with graft depleted of TCRalphabeta T cells and CD19 B cells. The children who served as transplant recipients had been given grafts of TCRalphabeta/CD19-depleted allogeneic hematopoietic cells. The starting material was PBMCs, mostly from graft donor cells, obtained 360 days after TCRalphabeta/CD19-depleted stem cell transplant. The TCR sequence derives from a boy under two years old who had a stem cell transplant for SCID, so the T cells may come from the graft donor. The chain is assembled from TRBV11-1 and TRBJ2-1; no D gene call is confident. The CDR3 loop reads CASSLVWFGQSGADEQFF. Here is the DNA: TGTGCCAGCAGCTTAGTCTGGTTCGGGCAAAGTGGTGCCGATGAGCAGTTCTTC.